Following are 20 T cell receptor beta chains from one sample sequenced in a study of neurological immune-mediated disorders. Described time point: longitudinal time-point 3. MiXCR was run by TCRdb on the 5' RACE reads, yielding one entry per CDR3 protein. The repertoire holds more than 50,000 distinct CDR3 sequences, approximately 8.4% seen once, with under 2.5% in the top ten. The specimen sequenced was PBMCs. The source is a woman aged 40 to 50 in good health.

This clonotype was observed many times. The chain links TRBV6-5 to TRBJ2-3; TRBD1 might be the D (5 bases). CDR3 length equals 14 residues. Germline assignment: CDR1 MNHEY and CDR2 SVGAGI. Trimming took off 2 bases at V and 4 bases at J, with 10 bases between the two ends. The CDR3 reads CASSYQGQADTQYF. Here the CDR3 DNA reads TGTGCCAGCAGTTACCAGGGTCAGGCAGATACGCAGTATTTT.

This clonotype was observed many times. The rearrangement joins TRBV4-3 to TRBJ2-1; 8 bases fit TRBD2. This CDR3 is 14 amino acids long. Germline V gene data show CDR1 as LGHNA and CDR2 as YSLEER. With V trimmed by 4 bases and J by 6 bases, 5 bases remained unmatched. CDR3 protein: CASSRGGRGNEQFF. Here the CDR3 DNA reads TGCGCCAGCAGCCGCGGGGGGAGGGGCAATGAGCAGTTCTTC.

The chain couples TRBV29-1 to TRBJ2-1, with 7 bases fitting TRBD2. The V gene's germline CDR1 is SQVTM and CDR2 ANQGSEA. There are 15 residues in the CDR3. Trimming at V came to 7 bases and at J to 10 bases, leaving 19 bases not matched to a gene. The DNA for the CDR3 is TGCAGCGCGCTAGCGGAGGCCCTTATCTACACAGAGCAGTTCTTC. Protein product: CSALAEALIYTEQFF.

This clonotype was detected many times. The chain joins TRBV5-6 to TRBJ2-1; D is perhaps TRBD1 (6 bases). The CDR3 consists of 13 residues. Trimming shortened V by 0 bases and J by 7 bases, and 8 bases separated the two germline ends. CDR1 is SGHDT, CDR2 YYEEEE, per germline. CDR3 in amino acids: CASSLAGDNEQFF. The CDR3 coding sequence is TGTGCCAGCAGCTTGGCAGGGGATAATGAGCAGTTCTTC. Using reference TRBV5-6 and TRBJ2-1 for the parts outside the CDR3, the full variable domain is DAGVTQSPTHLIKTRGQQVTLRCSPKSGHDTVSWYQQALGQGPQFIFQYYEEEERQRGNFPDRFSGHQFPNYSSELNVNALLLGDSALYLCASSLAGDNEQFFGPGTRLTVL.

This clonotype is labeled medium-sized (0.01 to 0.1%). The V call is TRBV7-2, the J call TRBJ1-3; 9 bases are a match to TRBD1. CDR3 size: 15 residues. Germline V CDR1 and CDR2: SGHTA, FQGNSA. J gave up 4 bases and V 4 bases, and 5 bases lay outside the gene matches. The CDR3 nucleotides are TGTGCCAGCAGCTATGGGACAGGGAAAGGAAACACCATATATTTT. Translated: CASSYGTGKGNTIYF.

This clonotype occurred many times. The J gene is TRBJ1-1, the V gene TRBV2; 10 bases fit TRBD1. This CDR3 has 17 amino acids. Germline V CDR1 and CDR2: SNHLY, FYNNEI. The trim removed 2 bases at V and 0 bases at J, leaving 6 bases unmatched. In nucleotides, the CDR3 is TGTGCCAGCAGTGAACCCCCCGGGACAGGGGTGAACACTGAAGCTTTCTTT. Protein: CASSEPPGTGVNTEAFF.

The chain combines TRBV12-3 or TRBV12-4 with TRBJ2-6, with D hard to call. The V end was cut by 2 bases, the J end by 2 bases, with 7 bases between. CDR3 length equals 15 residues. This chain's CDR3 is CASSLHGPGANVLTF. In DNA form, the CDR3 reads TGTGCCAGCAGTTTACACGGTCCTGGGGCCAACGTCCTGACTTTC.

This clonotype came up many times. The gene calls are TRBV12-3 or TRBV12-4 and TRBJ2-1; 11 bases align to TRBD2. V gave up 7 bases and J gave up 4 bases; unmatched junction bases: 27. CDR3 length: 22 amino acids. The CDR3 bases are TGTGCCAGCAATACCGGGACTAGCGGAGACTACATTTTTTGGGGGACGTACAATGAGCAGTTCTTC. Translation gives CASNTGTSGDYIFWGTYNEQFF.

This clonotype was counted at least ten times. This chain joins TRBV6-6 and TRBJ1-2, with D unresolved. The V gene lost 5 bases and the J gene lost 7 bases, with 11 bases spanning the gap. This CDR3 region has 12 residues. CDR1 and CDR2 (germline): MNHNY, SVGAGI (reference sequence). The CDR3 spells CASSVQSGGYTF. The CDR3 DNA is TGTGCCAGCAGTGTGCAATCGGGTGGCTACACCTTC.

This clonotype was detected ten times or more. This rearrangement joins TRBV6-5 to TRBJ1-1; D is unresolved. The V end lost 2 bases, the J end lost 5 bases, and 9 bases lay between the germline ends. From germline, CDR1 is MNHEY and CDR2 SVGAGI. The CDR3 spans 13 residues. The CDR3 region is CASSYRVQTEAFF. In DNA form, the CDR3 reads TGTGCCAGCAGTTACCGGGTACAGACTGAAGCTTTCTTT.

This clonotype was seen repeatedly, ten times or more. V and J are TRBV20-1 and TRBJ2-7; D is perhaps TRBD1 (5 bases). V was trimmed by 2 bases and J by 3 bases, leaving 11 bases between them. The CDR3 has 13 amino acids. The germline CDR1 and CDR2 sequences are DFQATT and SNEGSKA (reference sequence). CDR3: CSARQGNYYEQYF. The CDR3 nucleotides are TGCAGTGCTAGACAGGGAAACTACTACGAGCAGTACTTC.

This clonotype occurred many times. This chain uses TRBV6-2 or TRBV6-3 with TRBJ2-7, with 9 bases identical to TRBD2. The junction had 15 bases not matched to a gene; V was cut back by 2 bases and J by 1 base. This CDR3 region has 19 residues. Germline V gives CDR1 MNHEY, CDR2 SVGEGT. CDR3 sequence: CASSYTQRLAVPLSYEQYF. The CDR3 DNA is TGTGCCAGCAGTTACACCCAAAGACTAGCGGTCCCGTTATCCTACGAGCAGTACTTC.

This clonotype has ten or more counts. The CDR3 loop is CSVSGGVKNIQYF. The CDR3 DNA reads as TGCAGTGTCAGTGGGGGGGTCAAAAACATTCAGTACTTC. The rearrangement joins TRBV20-1 to TRBJ2-4, with 7 bases matching TRBD2. CDR3 length equals 13 residues. Germline CDR1 reads DFQATT; CDR2 reads SNEGSKA (reference sequence). After removal of 7 bases from V and 3 bases from J, the junction contained 6 bases not matched to a gene.

About this clonotype itself: A much larger clone is a single base away; this may be a read error. In DNA, the CDR3 is TGTGCCAGCAGCTTAGATGGACAGTCTTGGGAGACCCAGTACTTC. Amino acid sequence: CASSLDGQSWETQYF. The chain joins TRBV7-2 to TRBJ2-5; D is possibly TRBD1 (6 bases). The length of the CDR3 is 15 residues. The V end lost 1 base, the J end lost 5 bases, and 14 bases lay between the germline ends. Germline V CDR1 and CDR2: SGHTA, FQGNSA. The whole variable domain, remainder taken from reference TRBV7-2 and TRBJ2-5, is GAGVSQSPSNKVTEKGKDVELRCDPISGHTALYWYRQSLGQGLEFLIYFQGNSAPDKSGLPSDRFSAERTGGSVSTLTIQRTQQEDSAVYLCASSLDGQSWETQYFGPGTRLLVL.

This clonotype has at least ten counts. CDR3 coding DNA: TGTGCCAGCAGCTTCTCCGGGTCCAACTATGGCTACACCTTC. Protein sequence: CASSFSGSNYGYTF. The chain uses TRBV7-2 and TRBJ1-2; no reliable D call. Trimming took off 3 bases at V and 2 bases at J, with 10 bases between the two ends. This CDR3 comprises 14 residues. The germline gives CDR1 SGHTA, CDR2 FQGNSA.

This clonotype occurred many times. V and J are TRBV5-1 and TRBJ2-1, with D uncertain. V was trimmed by 0 bases and J by 4 bases, leaving 14 bases between them. CDR3 length equals 16 residues. The germline CDR1 and CDR2 sequences are SGHRS and YFSETQ. CDR3 loop: CASSLDPTTLYNEQFF. In DNA, the CDR3 is TGCGCCAGCAGCTTGGACCCCACAACGTTATACAATGAGCAGTTCTTC. Filled out from reference TRBV5-1 and TRBJ2-1, the complete variable domain reads KAGVTQTPRYLIKTRGQQVTLSCSPISGHRSVSWYQQTPGQGLQFLFEYFSETQRNKGNFPGRFSGRQFSNSRSEMNVSTLELGDSALYLCASSLDPTTLYNEQFFGPGTRLTVL.

J is TRBJ1-1 and V is TRBV5-6; no definite D call. CDR1 is SGHDT and CDR2 is YYEEEE in the germline V gene. The CDR3 sequence is 14 residues long. Trimming left V 1 base short and J 11 bases short, with 18 bases between. The CDR3 nucleotides are TGTGCCAGCAGCTTGTGGCAGCTGAACATTGAGGCTTTCTTT. Translation: CASSLWQLNIEAFF.

This clonotype showed up many times. The chain employs TRBV6-6 and TRBJ1-2; 7 nucleotides line up with TRBD1. There are 13 residues in the CDR3. Germline V gene sequence: CDR1 MNHNY, CDR2 SVGAGI (reference sequence). V was pared by 11 bases and J by 4 bases, with 10 bases of the junction left unmatched. The CDR3 loop is CACGGDSLYGYTF. The CDR3 DNA follows: TGTGCCTGCGGGGGGGACAGCCTCTATGGCTACACCTTC.

This clonotype was detected ten times or more. V and J are TRBV5-1 and TRBJ2-5; 8 bases match TRBD2. CDR1 is SGHRS, CDR2 YFSETQ, per germline. V shed 7 bases, J shed 5 bases, and the junction held 16 bases outside the gene matches. This CDR3 is built from 16 residues. The CDR3 protein is CASAGGSGISGETQYF. CDR3 nucleotides: TGCGCCAGCGCTGGAGGTAGCGGGATAAGCGGGGAGACCCAGTACTTC.

This clonotype was seen only a few times. The chain links TRBV20-1 to TRBJ1-1; TRBD1 is a possible D gene (6 bases). This CDR3 is built from 13 residues. Germline V gene sequence: CDR1 DFQATT, CDR2 SNEGSKA (reference sequence). Trimming took 5 bases from V and 0 from J, leaving 10 bases between them. CDR3 DNA sequence: TGCAGTGCTGGATACAGGGTGAACACTGAAGCTTTCTTT. Protein: CSAGYRVNTEAFF.